This T cell receptor beta chain was recorded in a study of CD8+CD57+ T cells in acquired aplastic anemia. All sequencing subjects had displayed CD8+CD57+ cell expansion on flow cytometry. Therapy had not been given to patients before blood sampling. This clonotype was detected only once. Both TCR beta VDJ combination and CDR3 sequence profiling were carried out. Genomic DNA was the template for this profiling. TCRdb redid the calling of the reads with MiXCR, one entry per CDR3 protein. Of 180,000 or so distinct CDR3 sequences listed, roughly 65% are singletons. The CDR3 contains 14 residues. Deletions cut 3 bases from V and 2 bases from J, with 13 bases between. Germline V gene data show CDR1 as DFQATT and CDR2 as SNEGSKA (reference sequence).

The sample was sorted CD4+, CD8+, or CD8+CD57+ T cells (not recorded which) from PBMCs. The receptor was isolated from a human donor with aplastic anemia. This rearrangement joins TRBV20-1 to TRBJ1-2, with D possibly matching TRBD1 (5 bases). The chain's CDR3 is CSASNRGGNYGYTF. CDR3 nucleotide sequence: TGCAGTGCTAGCAATCGGGGGGGGAACTATGGCTACACCTTC.